The 11 T cell receptor beta chains in this list originate from one sample, sequenced in a study of blood T cell repertoires in COVID-19. Repertoires were generated with immunoSEQ multiplex PCR, while TCRdb's copy carries only in-frame clones and drops some. This sample has about 410,000 clones, with about 91% found just once. Sequenced material: peripheral blood. These receptors came from a woman in her thirties or forties with COVID-19, enrolled during active disease.

This sequence joins TRBV19 and TRBJ1-4, with 11 bases that match TRBD1. Germline CDR1 LNHDA, CDR2 SQIVND (reference sequence). The CDR3 totals 16 residues. V lost 5 bases, J lost 10 bases, and 12 bases stayed unmatched. The CDR3, as DNA: TGTGCCAGTAGTCACCGACCGGGACAGGGGGAGGGAAAACTGTTTTTT. This translates into CASSHRPGQGEGKLFF.

The gene calls are TRBV19 and TRBJ1-1; weak D call: TRBD1 (6 bases). The V gene's germline CDR1 is LNHDA and CDR2 SQIVND (reference sequence). The CDR3 sequence is 16 residues long. V was pared by 2 bases and J by 7 bases, with 20 bases between. CDR3 amino acids: CASSILKPPGQNEAFF. CDR3 nucleotides: TGTGCCAGTAGTATACTGAAACCACCGGGACAAAATGAAGCTTTCTTT.

The V gene is TRBV28, the J gene TRBJ1-6, with TRBD1 matching 8 bases. Germline CDR1 reads MDHEN; CDR2 reads SYDVKM. CDR3 size: 15 residues. The V gene end was trimmed by 5 bases and the J gene end by 7 bases; junction bases not matched to a gene: 7. This CDR3 reads CASSVSGTGNSPLHF. CDR3 nucleotides: TGTGCCAGCAGTGTAAGTGGGACAGGCAATTCACCCCTCCACTTT.

This chain connects TRBV7-3 to TRBJ2-3, with 8 bases identical to TRBD1. Germline lookup yields CDR1 SGHTA and CDR2 FQGTGA. J gave up 2 bases and V 5 bases, and 6 bases lay outside the gene matches. The CDR3 loop spans 15 amino acids. The CDR3 DNA follows: TGTGCCAGCAGCCATCAGGGGGCCCACACAGATACGCAGTATTTT. Translation gives CASSHQGAHTDTQYF.

The genes are TRBV6-6 and TRBJ1-4; 8 nucleotides line up with TRBD1. The CDR3 contains 15 residues. Trimming took 4 bases from V and 8 from J; bases not matched to a gene: 9. Germline V gene lookup returns CDR1 MNHNY and CDR2 SVGAGI (reference sequence). The CDR3 region has the DNA TGTGCCAGCAGTTTCATCAGGGGGCGTGTAGAAAAACTGTTTTTT. Translating gives CASSFIRGRVEKLFF.

The chain uses TRBV4-3 and TRBJ2-5; 7 nucleotides match TRBD2. CDR1 is LGHNA, CDR2 YSLEER, per germline. Trimming took 0 bases from V and 1 from J; bases not matched to a gene: 5. The CDR3 has 16 amino acids. CDR3 loop: CASSQEGRGSQETQYF. CDR3 sequence (DNA): TGCGCCAGCAGCCAAGAAGGGAGGGGCAGCCAAGAGACCCAGTACTTC.

This chain links TRBV25-1 with TRBJ2-2; 11 bases are a match to TRBD2. J gave up 5 bases and V 10 bases, and 18 bases lay outside the gene matches. The CDR3 length is 18 residues. The V gene's germline CDR1 is MGHDK and CDR2 SYGVNS. The CDR3 sequence is CANSVPRGSGRGTGELFF. The CDR3 nucleotides read TGTGCCAACAGCGTCCCCAGAGGTAGCGGGAGGGGTACCGGGGAGCTGTTTTTT.

The chain is built from TRBV6-2 or TRBV6-3 and TRBJ1-5; the D gene is possibly TRBD1 (5 bases). The CDR3 contains 15 residues. Per the germline V gene, CDR1 is MNHEY and CDR2 is SVGEGT. V was trimmed by 0 bases and J by 9 bases, leaving 15 bases between them. The CDR3 DNA sequence: TGTGCCAGCAGTTACTCGCGGGACCCACTTGTGCCCCAGCATTTT. The encoded protein is CASSYSRDPLVPQHF.

Only one count was recorded for this clone. V usage is TRBV15 and J usage is TRBJ2-3; tentatively, D is TRBD1 (7 bases). V lost 1 base and J 1 base, leaving 9 bases between the germline ends. Germline CDR1 reads LNHNV; CDR2 reads YYDKDF (reference sequence). This CDR3 spans 15 amino acids. For the CDR3, the DNA is TGTGCCACCAGCAGAGGCAGGGGGGGCACAGATACGCAGTATTTT. Translating gives CATSRGRGGTDTQYF.

This sequence joins TRBV12-3 or TRBV12-4 and TRBJ2-7; 8 positions match TRBD1. V lost 4 bases, J lost 4 bases, and 3 bases stayed unmatched. The CDR3 is 13 amino acids. Written as DNA, the CDR3 is TGTGCCAGCAGTTCAGGGGGCCTTTACGAGCAGTACTTC. Translating gives CASSSGGLYEQYF.

Concerning this clone: Other DNA sequences in the same sample also yield this CDR3. This sequence joins TRBV24-1 and TRBJ2-5, with 10 bases lining up with TRBD2. In germline, CDR1 is KGHDR, CDR2 SFDVKD. V was clipped by 4 bases and J by 4 bases; unmatched bases: 5. The CDR3 totals 15 residues. The CDR3 DNA reads TGTGCCACCAGTGACCCTAGGACTAGCGGAGAGACCCAGTACTTC. Its protein is CATSDPRTSGETQYF.